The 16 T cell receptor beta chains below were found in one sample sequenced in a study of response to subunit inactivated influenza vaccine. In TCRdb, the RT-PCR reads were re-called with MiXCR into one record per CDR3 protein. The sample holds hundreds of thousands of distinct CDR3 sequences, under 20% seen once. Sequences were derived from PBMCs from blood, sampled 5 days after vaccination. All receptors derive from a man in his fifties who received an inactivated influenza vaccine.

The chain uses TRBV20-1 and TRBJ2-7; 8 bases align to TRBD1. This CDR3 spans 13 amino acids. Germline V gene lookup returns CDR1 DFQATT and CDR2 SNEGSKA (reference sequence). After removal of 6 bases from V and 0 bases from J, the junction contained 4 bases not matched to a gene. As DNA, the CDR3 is TGCAGTGCATCGGGACAGGCCTCCTACGAGCAGTACTTC. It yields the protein CSASGQASYEQYF.

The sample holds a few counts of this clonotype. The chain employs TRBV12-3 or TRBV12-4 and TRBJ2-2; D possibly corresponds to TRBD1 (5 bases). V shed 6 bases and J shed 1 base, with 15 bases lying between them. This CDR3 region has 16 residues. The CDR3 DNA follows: TGTGCCAGCAGACAGAGAACTGGACAGAACACCGGGGAGCTGTTTTTT. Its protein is CASRQRTGQNTGELFF.

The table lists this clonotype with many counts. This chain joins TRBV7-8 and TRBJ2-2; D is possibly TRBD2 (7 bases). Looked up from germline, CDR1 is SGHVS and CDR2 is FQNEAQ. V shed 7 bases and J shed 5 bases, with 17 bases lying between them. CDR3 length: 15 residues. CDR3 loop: CASTQRGGGTGELFF. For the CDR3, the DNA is TGTGCCAGCACGCAGCGAGGGGGGGGGACCGGGGAGCTGTTTTTT.

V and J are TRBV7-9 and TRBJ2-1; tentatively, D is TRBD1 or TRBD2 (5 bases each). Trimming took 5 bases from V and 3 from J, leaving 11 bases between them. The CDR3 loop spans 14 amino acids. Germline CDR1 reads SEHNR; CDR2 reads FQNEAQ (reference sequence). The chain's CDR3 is CASSRDGYYNEQFF. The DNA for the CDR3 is TGTGCCAGCAGCAGGGACGGATACTACAATGAGCAGTTCTTC.

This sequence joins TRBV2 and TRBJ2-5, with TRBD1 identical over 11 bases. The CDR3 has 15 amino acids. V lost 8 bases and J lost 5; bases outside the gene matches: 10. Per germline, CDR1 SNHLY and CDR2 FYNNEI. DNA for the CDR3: TGTGCCAGCTCCTGGGGACAGGGGGGAATGGAGACCCAGTACTTC. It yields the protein CASSWGQGGMETQYF.

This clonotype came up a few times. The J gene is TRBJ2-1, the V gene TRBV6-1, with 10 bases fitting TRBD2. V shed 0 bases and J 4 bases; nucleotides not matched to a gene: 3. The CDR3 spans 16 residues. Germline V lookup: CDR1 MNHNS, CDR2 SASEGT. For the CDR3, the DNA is TGTGCCAGCAGTGAAGCAATAGCGGGAGGATACAATGAGCAGTTCTTC. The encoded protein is CASSEAIAGGYNEQFF.

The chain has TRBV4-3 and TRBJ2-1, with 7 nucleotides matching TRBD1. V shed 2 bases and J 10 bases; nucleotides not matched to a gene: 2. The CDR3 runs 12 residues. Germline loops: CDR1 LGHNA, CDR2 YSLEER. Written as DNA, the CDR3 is TGCGCCAGCAGCCAACAGACAGGGGAGCAGTTCTTC. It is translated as CASSQQTGEQFF.

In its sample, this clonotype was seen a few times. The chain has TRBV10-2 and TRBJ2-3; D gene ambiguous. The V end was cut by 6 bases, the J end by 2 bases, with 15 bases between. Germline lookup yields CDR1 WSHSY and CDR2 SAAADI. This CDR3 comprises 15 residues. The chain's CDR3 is CASSAPRDSTDTQYF. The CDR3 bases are TGCGCCAGCAGCGCCCCAAGAGACTCCACAGATACGCAGTATTTT.

CDR3 DNA sequence: TGTGCCAGCAGTGAAAGCGCGCAGGGGGTTAATGAAAAACTGTTTTTT. Translation: CASSESAQGVNEKLFF. The chain links TRBV6-1 to TRBJ1-4; 7 nucleotides align to TRBD1. The CDR3 consists of 16 residues. J gave up 4 bases and V 2 bases, and 7 bases lay outside the gene matches. CDR1 is MNHNS and CDR2 is SASEGT in the germline V gene.

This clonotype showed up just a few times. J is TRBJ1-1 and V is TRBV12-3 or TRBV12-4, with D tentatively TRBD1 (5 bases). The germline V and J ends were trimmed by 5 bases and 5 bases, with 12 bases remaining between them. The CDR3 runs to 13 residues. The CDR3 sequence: CASSRGTPTEAFF. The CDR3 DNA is TGTGCCAGCAGTCGGGGGACCCCGACTGAAGCTTTCTTT.

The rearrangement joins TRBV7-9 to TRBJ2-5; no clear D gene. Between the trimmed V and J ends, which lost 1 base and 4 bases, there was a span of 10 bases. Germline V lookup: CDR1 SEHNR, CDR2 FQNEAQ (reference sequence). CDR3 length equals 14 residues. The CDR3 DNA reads TGTGCCAGCAGCTTAGTACCGGCCCGAGAGACCCAGTACTTC. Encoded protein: CASSLVPARETQYF.

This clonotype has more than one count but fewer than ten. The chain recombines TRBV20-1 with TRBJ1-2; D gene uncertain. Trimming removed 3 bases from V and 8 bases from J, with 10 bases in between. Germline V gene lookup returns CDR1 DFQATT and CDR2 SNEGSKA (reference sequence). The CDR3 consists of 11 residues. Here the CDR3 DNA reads TGCAGTGCTAGGCGAGCGGGCGGCTACACCTTC. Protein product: CSARRAGGYTF.

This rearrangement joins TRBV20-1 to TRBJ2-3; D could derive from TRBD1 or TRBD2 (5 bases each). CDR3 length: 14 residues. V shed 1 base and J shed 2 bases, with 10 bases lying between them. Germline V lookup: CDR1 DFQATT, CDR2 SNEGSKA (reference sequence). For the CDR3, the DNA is TGCAGTGCTAGAGGCAGGGACCCCACAGATACGCAGTATTTT. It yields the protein CSARGRDPTDTQYF.

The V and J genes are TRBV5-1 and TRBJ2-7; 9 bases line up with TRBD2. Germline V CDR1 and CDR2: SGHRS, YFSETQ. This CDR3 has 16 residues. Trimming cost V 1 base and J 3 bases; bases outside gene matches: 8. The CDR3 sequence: CASSLIAGEYLYEQYF. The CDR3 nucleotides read TGCGCCAGCAGCTTGATAGCGGGAGAATACCTCTACGAGCAGTACTTC. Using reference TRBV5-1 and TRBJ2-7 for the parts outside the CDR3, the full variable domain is KAGVTQTPRYLIKTRGQQVTLSCSPISGHRSVSWYQQTPGQGLQFLFEYFSETQRNKGNFPGRFSGRQFSNSRSEMNVSTLELGDSALYLCASSLIAGEYLYEQYFGPGTRLTVT.

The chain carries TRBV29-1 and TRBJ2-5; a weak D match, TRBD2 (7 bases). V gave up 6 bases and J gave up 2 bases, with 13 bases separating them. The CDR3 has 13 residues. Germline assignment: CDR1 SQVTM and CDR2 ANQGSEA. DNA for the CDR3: TGCAGCGTCCGAGGGGGGGGGCAAGAGACCCAGTACTTC. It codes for CSVRGGGQETQYF.

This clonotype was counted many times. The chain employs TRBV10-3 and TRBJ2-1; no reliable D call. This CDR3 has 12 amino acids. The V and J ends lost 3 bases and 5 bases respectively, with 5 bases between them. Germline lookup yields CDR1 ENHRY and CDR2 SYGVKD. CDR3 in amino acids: CAISDRDNEQFF. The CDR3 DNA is TGTGCCATCAGTGATCGGGACAATGAGCAGTTCTTC.